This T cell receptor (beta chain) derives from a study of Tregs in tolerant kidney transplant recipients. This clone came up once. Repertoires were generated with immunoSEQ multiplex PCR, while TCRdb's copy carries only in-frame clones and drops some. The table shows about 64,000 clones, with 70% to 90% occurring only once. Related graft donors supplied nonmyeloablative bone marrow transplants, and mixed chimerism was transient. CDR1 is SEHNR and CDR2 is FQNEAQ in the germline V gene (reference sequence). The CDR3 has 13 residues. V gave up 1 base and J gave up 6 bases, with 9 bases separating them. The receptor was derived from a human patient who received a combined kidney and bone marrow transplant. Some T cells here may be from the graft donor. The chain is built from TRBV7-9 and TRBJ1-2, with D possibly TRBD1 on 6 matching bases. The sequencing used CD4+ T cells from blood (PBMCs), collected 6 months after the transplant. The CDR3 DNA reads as TGTGCCAGCAGCTTAGGACCAGGGGATGGCTACACCTTC. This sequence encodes CASSLGPGDGYTF.